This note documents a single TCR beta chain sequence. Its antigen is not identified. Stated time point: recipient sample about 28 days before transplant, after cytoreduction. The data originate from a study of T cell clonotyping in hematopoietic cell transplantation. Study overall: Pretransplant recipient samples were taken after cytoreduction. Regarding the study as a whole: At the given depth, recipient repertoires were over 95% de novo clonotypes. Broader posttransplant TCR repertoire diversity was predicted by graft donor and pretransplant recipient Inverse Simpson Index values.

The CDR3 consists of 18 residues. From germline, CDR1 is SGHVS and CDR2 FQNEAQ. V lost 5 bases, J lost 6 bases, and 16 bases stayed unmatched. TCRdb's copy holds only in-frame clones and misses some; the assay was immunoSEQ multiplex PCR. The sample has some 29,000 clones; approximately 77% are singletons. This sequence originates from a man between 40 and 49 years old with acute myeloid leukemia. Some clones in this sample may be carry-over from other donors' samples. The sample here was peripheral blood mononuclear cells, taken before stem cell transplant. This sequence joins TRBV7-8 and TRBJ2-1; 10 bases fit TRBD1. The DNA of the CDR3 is TGTGCCAGCAGCGAGAGAGGAGGGACAGGGGCTTTGGTCAATGAGCAGTTCTTC. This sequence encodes CASSERGGTGALVNEQFF.